This T cell receptor beta chain was captured in a study of beta chain features in type 1 diabetes (dated by TCRdb to the late 2010s). For context, the study as a whole: Patients and healthy donors did not differ in mean age, gender distribution, total cell number or subset yield. A total of some 100,000,000 sorted cells were examined across all samples, and a strong correlation was observed between cell number per subset and RNA yield. In the study, recently diagnosed type 1 diabetes patients and matched healthy donors were compared on the TCRB repertoires of their sorted circulating CD4+ T cell subsets. Whereas all 30 or so donors provided naive and central memory subsets, regulatory and stem cell-like memory subsets were isolated from just 8 patients and roughly 8 healthy donors. General study outcomes and caveats: Shorter templates might have been favored by PCR, but patient and control samples were amplified and corrected together, so both groups would have been affected equally by any skew. At VDJ recombination sites, type 1 diabetes patients had fewer insertions and more deleted nucleotides, which implies abnormalities in thymic rearrangement. In all four CD4+ subsets, TCRB CDR3 length was moderately but significantly shorter in type 1 diabetes patients. The naive, central memory and regulatory TCRB repertoires appeared to resemble one another more closely among patients than among healthy donors. HLA sub-analyses involved small numbers of individuals, so any influence of HLA type on TCRB rearrangement remained unresolved. Sequencing cDNA rather than genomic DNA could over-represent highly expressing activated cells, although activation and CD3 levels did not differ between groups.

Points on this clone: Which antigen it targets is not known. Per-base qualities were not stored, and no clone one base away is much larger.

A single peripheral blood draw of about 116 mL on average was collected from each donor into heparinised tubes. Naive, central memory, regulatory and stem cell-like memory CD4+ T cells were sorted on a BD FACSAria II using a panel including CD45RO, CCR7, CD25, CD127, CD95 and CD27. All sorted populations exceeded 98% purity. PBMCs were isolated immediately by Lymphoprep density gradient centrifugation and stained directly without culture. So that batch effects would be minimized, each experiment stained and sorted samples in pairs, pairing one healthy donor with one patient. The entire isolated RNA was reverse transcribed using the High Capacity cDNA Reverse Transcription Kit, and thus expressed TCRB transcripts were sequenced. Deep immunoSEQ sequencing was applied to naive, central memory and regulatory T cell samples, giving an average of roughly 3.3 million total reads per sample. Sorted cells were lysed in RLT buffer and RNA was extracted with DNase-treated RNeasy Micro or Mini kits, depending on cell number. Each cell subset was processed on its own to prevent cross-contamination, while patient and healthy donor samples were processed together. The immunoSEQ multiplex PCR was used to amplify TCRB sequences from cDNA, generating 87-bp fragments that spanned the CDR3 region. The amplicons were sequenced using the Illumina HiSeq platform. Per the original workflow: PCR bias was computationally corrected using synthetic template baselines, reads within Hamming distance 2 were collapsed, and singletons that could not be merged were discarded. Reads were aligned against IMGT to assign V, D and J genes, CDR3 length and insertions or deletions at six rearrangement sites. Within each subset, clonotype counts were normalized to sorted cell number, and only after that were true diversity and Gini coefficients computed with the tcR R package. The overlap coefficient, calculated on TCRB nucleotide sequences, was used to measure repertoire sharing. As a proxy for the pre-selection repertoire, out-of-frame TCRB sequences from naive cells were analyzed. This is the immuneACCESS table as TCRdb keeps it, with only in-frame sequences that have V and J called. A part of the clones is gone; compared with another copy, unresolved V genes explain less than half, and the rest is unexplained. V and J calls and clone size are as listed in that table; D and trimming were resolved from the DNA. The sample contains 250,000 to 300,000 clones, 20% to 25% of them found a single time. The ten largest clones capture over 0.01% of the sample.

The origin of this receptor is a woman aged 25 to 39 with type 1 diabetes. Sample: naive CD4+ T cells from blood. Per the publication, the cell subset or site label means: true naive CD4+ T cells.

The CDR3 sequence is CASSFPRGYTEAFF. In nucleotides, the sequence is TGTGCCAGCAGCTTTCCCAGGGGGTACACTGAAGCTTTCTTT. The V and J segments used are TRBV7-9 and TRBJ1-1; TRBD1 lines up with 7 middle nucleotides. Trimming removed 3 bases from V and 3 bases from J; the gene matches leave 4 bases unexplained. CDR1 SEHNR and CDR2 FQNEAQ are derived from the germline V gene (reference sequence). From its cysteine to its phenylalanine, the CDR3 spans 14 amino acids. The read is trimmed to its CDR3 DNA, 42 bases read in frame from base 1.